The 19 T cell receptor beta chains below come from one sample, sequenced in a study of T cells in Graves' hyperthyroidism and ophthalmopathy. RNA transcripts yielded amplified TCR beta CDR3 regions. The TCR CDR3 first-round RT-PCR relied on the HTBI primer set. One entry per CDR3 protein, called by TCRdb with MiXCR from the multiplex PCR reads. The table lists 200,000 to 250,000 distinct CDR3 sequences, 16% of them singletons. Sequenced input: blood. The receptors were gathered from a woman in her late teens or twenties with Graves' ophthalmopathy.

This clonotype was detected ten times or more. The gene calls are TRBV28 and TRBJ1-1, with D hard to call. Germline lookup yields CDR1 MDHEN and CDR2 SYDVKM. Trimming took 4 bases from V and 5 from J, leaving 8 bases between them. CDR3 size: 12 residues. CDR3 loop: CASSSRQTEAFF. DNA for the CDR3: TGTGCCAGCAGTTCGAGACAAACTGAAGCTTTCTTT.

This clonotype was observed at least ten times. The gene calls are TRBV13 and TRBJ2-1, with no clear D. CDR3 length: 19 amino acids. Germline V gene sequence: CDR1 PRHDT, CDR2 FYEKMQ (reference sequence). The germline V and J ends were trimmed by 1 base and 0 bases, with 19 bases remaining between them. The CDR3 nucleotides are TGTGCCAGCAGCTTAGCCGGTGCATCGGTACGGAGCTCCTACAATGAGCAGTTCTTC. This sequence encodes CASSLAGASVRSSYNEQFF.

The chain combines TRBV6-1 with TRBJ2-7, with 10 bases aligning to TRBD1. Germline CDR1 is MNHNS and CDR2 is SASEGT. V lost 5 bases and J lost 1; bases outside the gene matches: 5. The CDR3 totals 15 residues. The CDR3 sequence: CASSQPGQGSYEQYF. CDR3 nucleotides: TGTGCCAGCAGTCAACCGGGACAGGGGTCCTACGAGCAGTACTTC.

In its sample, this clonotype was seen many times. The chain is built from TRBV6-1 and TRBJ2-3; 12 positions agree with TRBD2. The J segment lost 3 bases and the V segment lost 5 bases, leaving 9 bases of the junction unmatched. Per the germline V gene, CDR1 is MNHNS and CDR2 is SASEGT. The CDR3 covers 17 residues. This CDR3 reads CASSSTTSGSVTDTQYF. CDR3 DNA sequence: TGTGCCAGCAGTTCGACGACTAGCGGGAGTGTGACAGATACGCAGTATTTT.

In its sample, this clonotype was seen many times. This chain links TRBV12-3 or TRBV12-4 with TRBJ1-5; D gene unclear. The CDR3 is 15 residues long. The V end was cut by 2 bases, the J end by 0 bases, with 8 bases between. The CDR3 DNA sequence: TGTGCCAGCAGTTTATGGGGAGATAGCAATCAGCCCCAGCATTTT. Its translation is CASSLWGDSNQPQHF.

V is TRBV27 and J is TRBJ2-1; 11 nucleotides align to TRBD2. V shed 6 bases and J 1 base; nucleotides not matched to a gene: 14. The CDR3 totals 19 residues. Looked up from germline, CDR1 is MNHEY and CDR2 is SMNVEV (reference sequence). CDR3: CASSSHAGTSGASYNEQFF. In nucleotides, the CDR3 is TGTGCCAGCAGCTCACATGCCGGGACTAGCGGAGCTTCCTACAATGAGCAGTTCTTC.

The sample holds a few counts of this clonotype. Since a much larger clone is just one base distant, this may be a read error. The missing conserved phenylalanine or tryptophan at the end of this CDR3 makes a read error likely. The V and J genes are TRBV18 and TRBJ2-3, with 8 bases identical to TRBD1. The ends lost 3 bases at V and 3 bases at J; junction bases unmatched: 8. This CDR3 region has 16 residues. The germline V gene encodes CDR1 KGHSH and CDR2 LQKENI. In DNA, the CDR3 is TGTGCCAGCTCACCCTTACCGGACAGGGCTACAGATACGCAGTATTAT. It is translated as CASSPLPDRATDTQYY.

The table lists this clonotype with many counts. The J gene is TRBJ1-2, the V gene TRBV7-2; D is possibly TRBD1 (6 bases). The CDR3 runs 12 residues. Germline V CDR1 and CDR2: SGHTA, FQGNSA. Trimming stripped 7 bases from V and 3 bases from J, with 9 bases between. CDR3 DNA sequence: TGTGCCAGCACCACAGGGCACTATGGCTACACCTTC. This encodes CASTTGHYGYTF.

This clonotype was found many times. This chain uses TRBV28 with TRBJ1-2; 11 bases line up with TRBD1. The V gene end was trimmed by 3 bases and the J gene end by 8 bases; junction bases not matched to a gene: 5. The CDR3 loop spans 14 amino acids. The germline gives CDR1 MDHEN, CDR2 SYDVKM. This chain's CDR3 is CASSLDRGRRGYTF. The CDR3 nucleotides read TGTGCCAGCAGTTTGGACAGGGGGCGGAGAGGCTACACCTTC.

CDR3 bases: TGTGCCAGCAGCTTATACCGACCGACACGGGGTCTTCTCAGCTCTGGGGCCAACGTCCTGACTTTC. It specifies CASSLYRPTRGLLSSGANVLTF. This chain joins TRBV11-2 and TRBJ2-6; D may be TRBD2 (5 bases). From germline, CDR1 is SGHAT and CDR2 FQNNGV. The V end lost 2 bases, the J end lost 0 bases, and 26 bases lay between the germline ends. The CDR3 consists of 22 residues.

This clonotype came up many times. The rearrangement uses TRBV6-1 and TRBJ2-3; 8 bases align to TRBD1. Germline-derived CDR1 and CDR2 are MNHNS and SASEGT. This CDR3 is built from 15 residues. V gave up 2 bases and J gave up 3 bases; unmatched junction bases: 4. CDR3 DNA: TGTGCCAGCAGTGAAACAGGGGGGATAACAGATACGCAGTATTTT. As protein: CASSETGGITDTQYF.

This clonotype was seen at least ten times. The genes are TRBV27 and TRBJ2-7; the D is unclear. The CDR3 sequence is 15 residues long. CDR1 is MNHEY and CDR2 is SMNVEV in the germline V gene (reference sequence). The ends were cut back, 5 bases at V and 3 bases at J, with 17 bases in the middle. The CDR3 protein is CASSLTAEDFYEQYF. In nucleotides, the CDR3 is TGTGCCAGCAGTCTAACGGCTGAAGATTTCTACGAGCAGTACTTC.

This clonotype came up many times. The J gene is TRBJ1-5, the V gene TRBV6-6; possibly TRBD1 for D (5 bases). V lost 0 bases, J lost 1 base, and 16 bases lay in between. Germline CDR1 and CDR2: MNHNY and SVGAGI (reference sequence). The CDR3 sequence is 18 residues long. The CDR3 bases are TGTGCCAGCAGTTACTCCCACAGGCGAAACTACAGCAATCAGCCCCAGCATTTT. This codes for CASSYSHRRNYSNQPQHF.

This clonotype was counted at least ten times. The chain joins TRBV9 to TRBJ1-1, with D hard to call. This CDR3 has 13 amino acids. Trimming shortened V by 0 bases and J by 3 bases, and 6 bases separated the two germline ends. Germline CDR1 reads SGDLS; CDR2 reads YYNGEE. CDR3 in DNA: TGTGCCAGCAGCGTAGAGACGTACACTGAAGCTTTCTTT. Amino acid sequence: CASSVETYTEAFF.

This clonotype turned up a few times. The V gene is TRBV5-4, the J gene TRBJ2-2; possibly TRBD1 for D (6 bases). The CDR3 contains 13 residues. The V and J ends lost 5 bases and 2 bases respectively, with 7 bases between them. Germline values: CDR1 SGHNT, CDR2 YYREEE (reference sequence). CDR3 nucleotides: TGTGCCAGCAGGGACAGAAACACCGGGGAGCTGTTTTTT. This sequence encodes CASRDRNTGELFF.

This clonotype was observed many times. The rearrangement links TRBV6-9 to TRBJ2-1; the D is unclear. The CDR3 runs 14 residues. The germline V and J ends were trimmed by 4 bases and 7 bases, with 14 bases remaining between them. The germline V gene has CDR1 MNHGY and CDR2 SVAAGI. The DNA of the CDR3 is TGTGCCAGCAGTTTAAGCCAATTGGTTAATGAGCAGTTCTTC. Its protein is CASSLSQLVNEQFF.

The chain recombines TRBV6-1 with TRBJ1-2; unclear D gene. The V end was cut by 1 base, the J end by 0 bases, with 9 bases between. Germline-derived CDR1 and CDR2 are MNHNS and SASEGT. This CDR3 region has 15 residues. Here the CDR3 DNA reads TGTGCCAGCAGTGAAGGATGGGATCCTAACTATGGCTACACCTTC. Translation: CASSEGWDPNYGYTF.

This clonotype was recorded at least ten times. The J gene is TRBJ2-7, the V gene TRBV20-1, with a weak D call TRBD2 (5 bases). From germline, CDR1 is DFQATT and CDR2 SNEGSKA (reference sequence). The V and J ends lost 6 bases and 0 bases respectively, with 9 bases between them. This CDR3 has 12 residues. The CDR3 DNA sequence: TGCAGTGCGAGGACTCGCTCCTACGAGCAGTACTTC. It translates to CSARTRSYEQYF.

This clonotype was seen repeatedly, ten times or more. In nucleotides, the CDR3 is TGCGCCAGCAGCTTGGTGGCAGGGGATAACACCGGGGAGCTGTTTTTT. Translation gives CASSLVAGDNTGELFF. The V gene is TRBV5-1, the J gene TRBJ2-2; tentative D call: TRBD1 (6 bases). V was cut by 0 bases and J by 2 bases, with 11 bases left in between. CDR3 length equals 16 residues. Germline assignment: CDR1 SGHRS and CDR2 YFSETQ.